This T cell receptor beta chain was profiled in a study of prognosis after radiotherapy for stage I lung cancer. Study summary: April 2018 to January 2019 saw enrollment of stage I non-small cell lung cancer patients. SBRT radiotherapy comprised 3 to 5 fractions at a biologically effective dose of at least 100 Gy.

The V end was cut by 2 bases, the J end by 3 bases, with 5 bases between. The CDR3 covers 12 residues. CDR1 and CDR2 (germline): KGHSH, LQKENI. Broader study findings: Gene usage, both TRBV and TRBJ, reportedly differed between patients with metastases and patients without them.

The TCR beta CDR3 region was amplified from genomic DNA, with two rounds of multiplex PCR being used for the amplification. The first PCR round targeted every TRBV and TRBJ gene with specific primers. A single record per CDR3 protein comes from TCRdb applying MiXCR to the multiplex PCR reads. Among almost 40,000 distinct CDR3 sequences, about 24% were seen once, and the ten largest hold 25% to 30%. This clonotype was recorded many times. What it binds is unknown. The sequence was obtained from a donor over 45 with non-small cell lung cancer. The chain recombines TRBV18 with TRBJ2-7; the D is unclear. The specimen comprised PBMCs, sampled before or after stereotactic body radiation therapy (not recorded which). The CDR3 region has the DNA TGTGCCAGCTCACCAGGTGTCTACGAGCAGTACTTC. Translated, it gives CASSPGVYEQYF.